The source of this T cell receptor (beta chain) is a study of blood T cells in healthy people across ages. Study-wide results and limits: Across the age range, TCR beta diversity per million T cells fell in a roughly linear way.

Deletions cut 4 bases from V and 5 bases from J, with 14 bases between. Germline V gene data show CDR1 as DFQATT and CDR2 as SNEGSKA (reference sequence). CDR3 size: 13 residues. This clonotype was seen ten or more times. Its specificity is unknown. PCR was performed a second time for about 7 to 12 cycles using a sample-barcoded 5' primer and a J-beta primer mix. Through a template-switch adaptor with 12 random nucleotides, each cDNA molecule received a tag. TCRdb re-derived calls from the 5' RACE reads in MiXCR, one entry per CDR3 protein. Seen here are a few hundred thousand distinct CDR3 sequences, about 52% observed once, and the top ten hold approximately 51%.

The sequenced sample consisted of blood. The origin of this receptor is a man in his fifties or sixties in good health. This chain joins TRBV20-1 and TRBJ2-5; D gene unclear. For the CDR3, the DNA is TGCAGTGCTAACGACCCCCGCCGGGAGACCCAGTACTTC. Its translation: CSANDPRRETQYF.